This TCR beta chain was sequenced for a study of T-cell memory formation after mild COVID-19. Study conclusions and caveats: Whereas later expanders leaned CD4+, clones contracting day 15 to 85 showed a balanced CD4/CD8 makeup. Cross-reactive memory seemingly joined, as some responding clones were found in pre-infection memory.

TCRdb passed the 5' RACE reads through MiXCR, listing each CDR3 protein once. The sample carries more than 25,000 distinct CDR3 sequences, 15% to 20% recorded once. The CDR3 is made up of 17 amino acids. Per the germline V gene, CDR1 is MGHRA and CDR2 is YSYEKL. With 6 bases removed from V and 3 bases from J, the gap between germline ends came to 23 bases. Details on this clonotype: Its specificity is not known.

The rearrangement links TRBV4-1 to TRBJ1-1; TRBD1 is a possible D gene (5 bases). Sequenced sample: PBMCs or a T cell subset sorted from them (not recorded which). The sequence derives from an adult who had mild COVID-19 (a few samples of this study predate the infection). Cell type and time point are not known. The CDR3 DNA sequence: TGCGCCAGCAGGACGGGGCGAGCTTCGGGGGTGTACACTGAAGCTTTCTTT. As protein: CASRTGRASGVYTEAFF.